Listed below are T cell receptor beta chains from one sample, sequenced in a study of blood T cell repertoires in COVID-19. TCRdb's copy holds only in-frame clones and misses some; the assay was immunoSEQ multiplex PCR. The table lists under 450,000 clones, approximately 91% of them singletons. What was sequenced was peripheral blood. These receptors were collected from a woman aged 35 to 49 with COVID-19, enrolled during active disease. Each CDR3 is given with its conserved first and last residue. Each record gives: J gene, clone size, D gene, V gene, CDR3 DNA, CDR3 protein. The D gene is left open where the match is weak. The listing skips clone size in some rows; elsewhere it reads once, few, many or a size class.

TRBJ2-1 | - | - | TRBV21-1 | TGTGCCAGCACGAGCGGGATAGGTGAGCAGTTCTTC | CASTSGIGEQFF
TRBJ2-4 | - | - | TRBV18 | TGTGCCAGCTCACCACAGGGACTAGCCAAAAACATTCAGTACTTC | CASSPQGLAKNIQYF
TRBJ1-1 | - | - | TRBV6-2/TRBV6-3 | TGTGCCAGCAGTTACTCATTTTTCGGAGGGAACACTGAAGCTTTCTTT | CASSYSFFGGNTEAFF
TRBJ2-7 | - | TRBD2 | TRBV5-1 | TGCGCCAGCAGCTTGGCCGGGGCTAGCGGGAGGATGTACGAGCAGTACTTC | CASSLAGASGRMYEQYF
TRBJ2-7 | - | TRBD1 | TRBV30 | TGTGCCTCGACAGGGGGCCGGGCAGCCTACGAGCAGTACTTC | CASTGGRAAYEQYF
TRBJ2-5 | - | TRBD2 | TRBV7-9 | TGTGCCAGCACCTTAGCGGGACTAGCGGTACAAGAGACCCAGTACTTC | CASTLAGLAVQETQYF
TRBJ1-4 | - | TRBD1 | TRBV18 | TGTGCCAGCCGAGACAGGGGATATGAAAAACTGTTTTTT | CASRDRGYEKLFF
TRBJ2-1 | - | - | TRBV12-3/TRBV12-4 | TGTGCCAGCAGGGGGGCATACAATGAGCAGTTCTTC | CASRGAYNEQFF
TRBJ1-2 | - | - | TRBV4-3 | TGCGCCAGCAGCCCAACGGAGGCACGGGGGGGCTATGGCTACACCTTC | CASSPTEARGGYGYTF
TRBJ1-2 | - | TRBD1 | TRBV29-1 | TGCAGCGTTGAAGTAATTGGGAACAGGGGGCGAAATGGCTACACCTTC | CSVEVIGNRGRNGYTF
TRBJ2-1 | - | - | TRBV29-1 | TGCAGCGTTGTTATATTAACAGGGAGCTCCTACAATGAGCAGTTCTTC | CSVVILTGSSYNEQFF
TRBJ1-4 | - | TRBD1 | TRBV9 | TGTGCCAGCAGCGCGACAGGGACGAAGGAAAAACTGTTTTTT | CASSATGTKEKLFF
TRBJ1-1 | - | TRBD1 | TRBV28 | TGTGCCAGCAGTTTATGGAGGGTTGGGACAGGGAGAGGGGTTGGGAACACTGAAGCTTTCTTT | CASSLWRVGTGRGVGNTEAFF
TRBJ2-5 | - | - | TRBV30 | TGTGCCTGGAGTAGGTGGGCAGGAGAGACCCAGTACTTC | CAWSRWAGETQYF
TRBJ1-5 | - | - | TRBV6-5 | TGTGCCAGCGGATCATCGAACAGAAATCAGCCCCAGCATTTT | CASGSSNRNQPQHF
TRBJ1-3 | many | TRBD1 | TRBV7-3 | TGTGCCAGCAGCTTCTATGCGGGACAGAGCTCTGGAAACACCATATATTTT | CASSFYAGQSSGNTIYF
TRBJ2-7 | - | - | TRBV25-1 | TGTGCCAGCAATCTTGGCCACGAGCAGTACTTC | CASNLGHEQYF
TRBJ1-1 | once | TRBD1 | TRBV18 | TGTGCCAGCTCACCAATGGAGGGGGCGCGGACTGAAGCTTTCTTT | CASSPMEGARTEAFF
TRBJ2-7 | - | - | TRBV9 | TGTGCCAGCAGCGTAGCCGGGGGTCCTACCCACGAGCAGTACTTC | CASSVAGGPTHEQYF
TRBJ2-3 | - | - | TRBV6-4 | TGTGCCAGCAGTTTGAGAGTTGGCACAGATACGCAGTATTTT | CASSLRVGTDTQYF
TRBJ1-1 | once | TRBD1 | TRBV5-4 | TGTGCCAGCAGCTTGACCAACAGGGGGACTGAAGCTTTCTTT | CASSLTNRGTEAFF
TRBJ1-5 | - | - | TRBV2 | TGTGCCAGCAGTGACAGTGGTCAGCCCCAGCATTTT | CASSDSGQPQHF
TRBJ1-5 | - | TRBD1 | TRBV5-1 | TGCGCCAGCAGCCCCGACAGGGGCGGCCAGCCCCAGCATTTT | CASSPDRGGQPQHF
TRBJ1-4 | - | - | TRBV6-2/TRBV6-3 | TGTGCCAGCAGTTACGTTCACGCGAATGAAAAACTGTTTTTT | CASSYVHANEKLFF
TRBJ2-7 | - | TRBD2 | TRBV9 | TGTGCCAGCAGCGTAGGGGGACTAGCGGGAGTAGGCGAGCAGTACTTC | CASSVGGLAGVGEQYF
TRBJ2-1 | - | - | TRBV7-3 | TGTGCCAGCAGCTCTTCAGGGTACAATGAGCAGTTCTTC | CASSSSGYNEQFF
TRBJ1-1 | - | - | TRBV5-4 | TGTGCCAGCAGCTTGGCAGGGATCACTGAAGCTTTCTTT | CASSLAGITEAFF
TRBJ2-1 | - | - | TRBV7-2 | TGTGCCAGCAGCTTAGCCCACGGCTCCTACAATGAGCAGTTCTTC | CASSLAHGSYNEQFF
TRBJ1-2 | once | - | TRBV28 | TGTGCCAGCAGTTTAAGAATCAGGGTAGGGTATGGCTACACCTTC | CASSLRIRVGYGYTF
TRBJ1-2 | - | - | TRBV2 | TGTGCCAGCACCAAGGGGAACTATGGCTACACCTTC | CASTKGNYGYTF
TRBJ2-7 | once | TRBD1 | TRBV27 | TGTGCCAGCGGATACTACCGGGACAGGGGATCCTACGAGCAGTACTTC | CASGYYRDRGSYEQYF
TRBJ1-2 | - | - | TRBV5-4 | TGTGCCAGCAGCTTGACCCCAGCTAACTATGGCTACACCTTC | CASSLTPANYGYTF
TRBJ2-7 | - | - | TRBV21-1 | TGTGCCAGCAGCAAAGGGTATCGGCGGAGAGCGTACGAGCAGTACTTC | CASSKGYRRRAYEQYF
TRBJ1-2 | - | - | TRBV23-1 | TGCGCCAGCACCCTTTACTATGGCTACACCTTC | CASTLYYGYTF
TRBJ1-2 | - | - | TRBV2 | TGTGCCAGCAGTATTGAAACCGGGACGCGGGAAGGCTACACCTTC | CASSIETGTREGYTF
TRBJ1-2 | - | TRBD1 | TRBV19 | TGTGCCAGTCAACAAAACAGGGGGCTGGGTGGCTACACCTTC | CASQQNRGLGGYTF
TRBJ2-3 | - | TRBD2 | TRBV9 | TGTGCCAGCAGCGTCACTCGGGGGGCAGATACGCAGTATTTT | CASSVTRGADTQYF
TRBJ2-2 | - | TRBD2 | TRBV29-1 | TGCAGCGGAAATAGCGGGGGAACCGGGGAGCTGTTTTTT | CSGNSGGTGELFF
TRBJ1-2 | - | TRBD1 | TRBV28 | TGTGCCAGCAGAGGACAGGGGGAAGGGTATGGCTACACCTTC | CASRGQGEGYGYTF
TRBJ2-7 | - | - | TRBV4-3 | TGCGCCAGCAGCCAAGATCCAACAGAGACCTACGAGCAGTACTTC | CASSQDPTETYEQYF
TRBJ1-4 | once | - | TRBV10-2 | TGCGCCAGCAGGAACTCTGCAACTAATGAAAAACTGTTTTTT | CASRNSATNEKLFF
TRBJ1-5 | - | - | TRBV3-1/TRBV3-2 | TGTGCCAGCAGCCAAGGGCATAATCAGCCCCAGCATTTT | CASSQGHNQPQHF
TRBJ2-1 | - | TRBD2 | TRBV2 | TGTGCCACCTCCGGGGAGCTAGCGGGGGGAGTTAATGAGCAGTTCTTC | CATSGELAGGVNEQFF
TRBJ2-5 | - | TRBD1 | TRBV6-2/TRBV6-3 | TGTGCCAGCAGCCAAGACAGGGGCGGGAAGACCCAGTACTTC | CASSQDRGGKTQYF
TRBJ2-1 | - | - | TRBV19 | TGTGCCAGTAGTATCGATGCGGTAATCCTCAATGAGCAGTTCTTC | CASSIDAVILNEQFF
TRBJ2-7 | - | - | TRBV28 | TGTGCCAGCCGAAGAGGACAGTCCTACGAGCAGTACTTC | CASRRGQSYEQYF
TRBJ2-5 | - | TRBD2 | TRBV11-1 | TGTGCCAGCAGCCACCCCGGGACTAGTAGGGAGACCCAGTACTTC | CASSHPGTSRETQYF
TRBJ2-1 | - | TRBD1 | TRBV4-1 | TGCGCCAGCAGCCCAAATCTTTTAGGGGGCGCCTACAATGAGCAGTTCTTC | CASSPNLLGGAYNEQFF